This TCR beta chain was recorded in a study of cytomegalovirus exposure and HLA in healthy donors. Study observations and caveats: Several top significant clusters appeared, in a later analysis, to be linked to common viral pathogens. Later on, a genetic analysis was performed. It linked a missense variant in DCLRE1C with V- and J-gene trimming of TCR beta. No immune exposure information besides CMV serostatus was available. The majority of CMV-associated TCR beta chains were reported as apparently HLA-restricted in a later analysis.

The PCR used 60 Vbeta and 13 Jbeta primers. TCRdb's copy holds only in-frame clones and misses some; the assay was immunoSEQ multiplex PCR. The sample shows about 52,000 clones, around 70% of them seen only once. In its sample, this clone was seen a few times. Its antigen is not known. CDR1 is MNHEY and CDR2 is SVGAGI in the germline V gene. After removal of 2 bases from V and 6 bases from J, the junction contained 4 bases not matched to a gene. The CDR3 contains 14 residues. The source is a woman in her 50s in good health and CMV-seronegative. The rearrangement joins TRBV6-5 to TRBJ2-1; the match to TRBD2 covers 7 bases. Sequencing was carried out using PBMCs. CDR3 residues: CASSYGASGNEQFF. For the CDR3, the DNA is TGTGCCAGCAGTTACGGGGCTAGCGGCAATGAGCAGTTCTTC.